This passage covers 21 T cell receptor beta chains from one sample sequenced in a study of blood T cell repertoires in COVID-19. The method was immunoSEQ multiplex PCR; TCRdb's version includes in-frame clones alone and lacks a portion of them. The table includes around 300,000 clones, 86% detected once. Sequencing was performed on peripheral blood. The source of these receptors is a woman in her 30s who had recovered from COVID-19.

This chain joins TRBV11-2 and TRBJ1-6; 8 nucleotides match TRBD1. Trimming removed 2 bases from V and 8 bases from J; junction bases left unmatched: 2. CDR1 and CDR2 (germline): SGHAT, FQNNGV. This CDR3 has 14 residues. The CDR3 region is CASSLKQGDSPLHF. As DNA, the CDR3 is TGTGCCAGCAGCTTAAAACAGGGGGATTCACCCCTCCACTTT.

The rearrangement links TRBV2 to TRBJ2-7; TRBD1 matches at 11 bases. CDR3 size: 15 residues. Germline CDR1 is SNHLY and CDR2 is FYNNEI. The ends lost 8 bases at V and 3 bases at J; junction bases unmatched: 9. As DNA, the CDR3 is TGTGCCAGCGACCAAGGGGGACAGGGGGGCTACGAGCAGTACTTC. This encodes CASDQGGQGGYEQYF.

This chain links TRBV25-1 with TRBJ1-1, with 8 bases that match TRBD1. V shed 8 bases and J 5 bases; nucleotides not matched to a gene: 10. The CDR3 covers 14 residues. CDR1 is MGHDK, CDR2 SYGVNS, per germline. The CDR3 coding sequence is TGTGCCAGCGCGCCAGGGGGCATGGGGACTGAAGCTTTCTTT. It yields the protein CASAPGGMGTEAFF.

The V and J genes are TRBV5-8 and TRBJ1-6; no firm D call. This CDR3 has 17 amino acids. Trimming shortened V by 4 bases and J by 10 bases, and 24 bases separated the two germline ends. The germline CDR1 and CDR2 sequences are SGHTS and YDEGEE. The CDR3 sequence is CASSPPIRLSGGSPLHF. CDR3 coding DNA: TGTGCCAGCAGCCCACCCATCAGGTTGTCGGGAGGATCACCCCTCCACTTT. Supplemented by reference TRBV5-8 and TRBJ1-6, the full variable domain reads EAGVTQSPTHLIKTRGQQATLRCSPISGHTSVYWYQQALGLGLQFLLWYDEGEERNRGNFPPRFSGRQFPNYSSELNVNALELEDSALYLCASSPPIRLSGGSPLHFGNGTRLTVT.

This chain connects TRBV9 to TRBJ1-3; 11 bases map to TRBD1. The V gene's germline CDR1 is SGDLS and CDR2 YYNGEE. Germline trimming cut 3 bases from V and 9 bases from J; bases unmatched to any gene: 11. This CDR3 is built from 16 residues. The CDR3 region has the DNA TGTGCCAGCAGCGCAGGACAGGGGGCCAGGGAAAGCACCATATATTTT. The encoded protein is CASSAGQGARESTIYF.

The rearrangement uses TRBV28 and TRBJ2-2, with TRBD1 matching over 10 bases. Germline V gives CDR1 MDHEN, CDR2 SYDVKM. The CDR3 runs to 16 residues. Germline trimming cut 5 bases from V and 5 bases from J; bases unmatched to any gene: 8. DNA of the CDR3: TGTGCCAGCAGTGCGCCGGGACAGGGGTTAACCGGGGAGCTGTTTTTT. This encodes CASSAPGQGLTGELFF.

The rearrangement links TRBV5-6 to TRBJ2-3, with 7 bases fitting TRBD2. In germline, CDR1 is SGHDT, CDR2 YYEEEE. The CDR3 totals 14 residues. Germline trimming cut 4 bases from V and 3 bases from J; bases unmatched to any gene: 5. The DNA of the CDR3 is TGTGCCAGCAGCCCCGGGGGGACTACAGATACGCAGTATTTT. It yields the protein CASSPGGTTDTQYF. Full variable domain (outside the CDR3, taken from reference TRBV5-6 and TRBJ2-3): DAGVTQSPTHLIKTRGQQVTLRCSPKSGHDTVSWYQQALGQGPQFIFQYYEEEERQRGNFPDRFSGHQFPNYSSELNVNALLLGDSALYLCASSPGGTTDTQYFGPGTRLTVL.

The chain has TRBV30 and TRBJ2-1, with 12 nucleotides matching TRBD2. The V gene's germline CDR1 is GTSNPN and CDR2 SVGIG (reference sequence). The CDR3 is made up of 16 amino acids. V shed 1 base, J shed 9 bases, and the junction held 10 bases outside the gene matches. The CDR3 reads CAWSEWASGGAGEQFF. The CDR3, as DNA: TGTGCCTGGAGTGAGTGGGCTAGCGGGGGGGCCGGTGAGCAGTTCTTC.

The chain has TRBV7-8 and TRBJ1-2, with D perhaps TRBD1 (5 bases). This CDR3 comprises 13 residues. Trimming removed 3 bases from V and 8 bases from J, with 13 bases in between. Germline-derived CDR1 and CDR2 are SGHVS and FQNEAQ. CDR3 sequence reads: CASSFNRGGGYTF. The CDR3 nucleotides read TGTGCCAGCAGCTTTAATCGGGGGGGAGGCTACACCTTC. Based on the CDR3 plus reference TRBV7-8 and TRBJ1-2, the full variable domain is GAGVSQSPRYKVAKRGQDVALRCDPISGHVSLFWYQQALGQGPEFLTYFQNEAQLDKSGLPSDRFFAERPEGSVSTLKIQRTQQEDSAVYLCASSFNRGGGYTFGSGTRLTVV.

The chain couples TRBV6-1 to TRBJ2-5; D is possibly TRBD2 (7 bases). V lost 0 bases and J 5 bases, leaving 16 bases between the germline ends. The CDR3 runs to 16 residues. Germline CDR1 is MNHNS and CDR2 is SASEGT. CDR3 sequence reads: CASSEAGGARMETQYF. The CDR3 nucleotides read TGTGCCAGCAGTGAAGCTGGGGGGGCGAGAATGGAGACCCAGTACTTC.

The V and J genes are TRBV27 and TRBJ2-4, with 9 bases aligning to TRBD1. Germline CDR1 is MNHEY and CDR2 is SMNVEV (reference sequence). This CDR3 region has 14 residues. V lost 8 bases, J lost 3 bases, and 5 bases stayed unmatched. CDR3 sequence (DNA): TGTGCCAGCTGGGGACAGGGTGACAAAAACATTCAGTACTTC. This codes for CASWGQGDKNIQYF.

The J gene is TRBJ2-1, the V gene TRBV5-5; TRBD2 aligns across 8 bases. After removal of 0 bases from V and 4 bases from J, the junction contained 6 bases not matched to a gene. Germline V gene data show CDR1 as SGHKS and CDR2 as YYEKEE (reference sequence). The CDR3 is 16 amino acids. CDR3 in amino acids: CASSLVTGGPYNEQFF. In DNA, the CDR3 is TGTGCCAGCAGCTTGGTAACGGGAGGGCCTTACAATGAGCAGTTCTTC. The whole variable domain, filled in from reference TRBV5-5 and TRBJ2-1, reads DAGVTQSPTHLIKTRGQQVTLRCSPISGHKSVSWYQQVLGQGPQFIFQYYEKEERGRGNFPDRFSARQFPNYSSELNVNALLLGDSALYLCASSLVTGGPYNEQFFGPGTRLTVL.

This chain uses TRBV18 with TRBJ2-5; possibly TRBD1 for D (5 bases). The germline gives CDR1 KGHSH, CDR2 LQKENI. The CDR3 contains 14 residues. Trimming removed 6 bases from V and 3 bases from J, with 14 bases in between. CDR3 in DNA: TGTGCCAGCTCCCCGGGCAGGGTGGAAGAGACCCAGTACTTC. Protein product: CASSPGRVEETQYF.

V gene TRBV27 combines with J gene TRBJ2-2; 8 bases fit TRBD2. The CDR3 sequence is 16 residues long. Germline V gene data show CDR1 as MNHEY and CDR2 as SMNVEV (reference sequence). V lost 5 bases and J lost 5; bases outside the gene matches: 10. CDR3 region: CASSPRVVAGTGELFF. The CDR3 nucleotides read TGTGCCAGCAGTCCCCGGGTGGTAGCGGGGACCGGGGAGCTGTTTTTT.

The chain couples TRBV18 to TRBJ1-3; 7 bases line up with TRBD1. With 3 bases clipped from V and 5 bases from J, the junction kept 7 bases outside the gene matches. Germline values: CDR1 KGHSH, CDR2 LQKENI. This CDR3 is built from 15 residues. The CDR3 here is CASSPERDRRNTIYF. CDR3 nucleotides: TGTGCCAGCTCACCGGAAAGGGACAGAAGAAACACCATATATTTT.

The CDR3 region is CASSPRVEQFF. The CDR3 DNA reads TGTGCCAGCAGCCCCCGGGTAGAGCAGTTCTTC. The V and J genes are TRBV7-2 and TRBJ2-1; D is unresolved. The CDR3 consists of 11 residues. Germline CDR1 SGHTA, CDR2 FQGNSA. V gave up 5 bases and J gave up 10 bases, with 9 bases separating them.

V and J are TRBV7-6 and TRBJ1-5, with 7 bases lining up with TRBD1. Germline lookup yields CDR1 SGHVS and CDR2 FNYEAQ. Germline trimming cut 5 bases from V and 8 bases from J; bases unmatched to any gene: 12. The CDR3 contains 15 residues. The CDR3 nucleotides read TGTGCCAGCAGCCTAATGTCGAGACAGGGTGAGCCCCAGCATTTT. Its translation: CASSLMSRQGEPQHF.

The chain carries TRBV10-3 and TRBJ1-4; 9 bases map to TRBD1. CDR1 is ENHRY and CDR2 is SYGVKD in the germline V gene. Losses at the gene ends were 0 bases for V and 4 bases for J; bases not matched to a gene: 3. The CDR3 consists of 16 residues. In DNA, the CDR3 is TGTGCCATCAGTGAGTCAAGGGGACAGGGTAATGAAAAACTGTTTTTT. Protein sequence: CAISESRGQGNEKLFF.

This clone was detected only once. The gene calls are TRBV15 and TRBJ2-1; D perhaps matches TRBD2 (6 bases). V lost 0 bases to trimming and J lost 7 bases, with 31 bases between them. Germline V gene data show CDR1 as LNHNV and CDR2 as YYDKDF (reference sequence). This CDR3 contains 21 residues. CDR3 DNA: TGTGCCACCAGCAGAGATGATATGACTAGACTAGTGTTTTATGGTGTGAATGAGCAGTTCTTC. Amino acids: CATSRDDMTRLVFYGVNEQFF.

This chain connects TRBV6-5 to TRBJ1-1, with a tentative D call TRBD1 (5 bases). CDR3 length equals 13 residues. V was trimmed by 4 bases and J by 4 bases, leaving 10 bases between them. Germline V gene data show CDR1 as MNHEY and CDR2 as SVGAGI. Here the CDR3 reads CASSFREVTEAFF. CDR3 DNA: TGTGCCAGCAGTTTCAGGGAGGTCACTGAAGCTTTCTTT.

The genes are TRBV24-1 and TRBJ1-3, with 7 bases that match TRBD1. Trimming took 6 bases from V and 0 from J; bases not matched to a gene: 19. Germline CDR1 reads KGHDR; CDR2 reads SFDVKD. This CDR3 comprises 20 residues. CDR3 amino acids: CATSKYRGEILLPSGNTIYF. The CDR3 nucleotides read TGTGCCACCAGTAAATACAGGGGCGAAATCCTTTTGCCCTCTGGAAACACCATATATTTT.